The present T cell receptor beta chain was sequenced within a study of blood T cell repertoires in COVID-19. Whole-study context: The origin of the acute and convalescent COVID-19 samples was the United States, Italy and Spain. Nucleic acid was either cDNA or gDNA, and it came from T cells, B-cell-depleted T cells, or PBMCs.

The CDR3 runs to 15 residues. Trimming left V 6 bases short and J 0 bases short, with 9 bases between. Germline V gene lookup returns CDR1 MRHNA and CDR2 SNTAGT. Per the study methods: Reference gene primer amplification gave nucleated cell count estimates. The table came from immunoSEQ multiplex PCR; TCRdb's copy has only in-frame clones and leaves some out. V and J calls and clone size are those listed in that table; D and trimming were worked out from the DNA. Of about 110,000 clones in the sample, 60% to 85% are singletons; the top ten hold 1.5% to 2%. The origin of this receptor is a woman in her thirties or forties with acute or convalescent COVID-19. Sequenced input: peripheral blood. The chain couples TRBV6-4 to TRBJ2-6; no definite D call. CDR3 amino acids: CASSPWASGANVLTF. The CDR3 DNA reads as TGTGCCAGCAGCCCGTGGGCCTCTGGGGCCAACGTCCTGACTTTC.